Sequencing of this T cell receptor beta chain was carried out in a study of blood T cell repertoires in COVID-19 (dated by TCRdb to 2020 to 2022). Background for the entire study: Samples from collaborators originated in the United States, Italy and Spain and spanned both the acute and convalescent phases of COVID-19. Subjects who had been exposed to COVID-19, were actively infected with it, or had recovered from it provided the deeply sampled blood TCRbeta repertoires that made up the dataset. The repertoires were released in a freely available public database meant as a resource for research on the immune response to SARS-CoV-2. The prospective study material was composed of cDNA or gDNA derived from T cells, B-cell-depleted T cells, or PBMCs. Where HLA class I and class II types were available, the types were taken from metadata supplied by the sample provider, not from assay-based typing. The sample metadata nearly always contained a de-identified subject ID, COVID-19 status, age in years and sex. Samples came from the ongoing ImmuneRACE study (first 160 participants) plus 1,254 subjects from 6 global collaborators.

Whole blood was collected in K2EDTA tubes by collaborating institutions according to the institutions' own protocols. For TCRbeta analysis, collaborators shipped samples as frozen whole blood, isolated PBMCs, or DNA extracted from either of those sample types. General findings and caveats noted by the study authors: Clinical and demographic metadata were provided uncurated, with the amount varying by source and participant.

TCRbeta CDR3 regions were amplified from genomic DNA using the immunoSEQ Assay, a bias-controlled multiplex PCR. The published analysis was carried out like this. The number of nucleated cells in each sample was estimated by amplification of reference gene primers within the assay. To quantify the absolute abundance of each unique TCRbeta CDR3 rearrangement, sequence reads were collapsed and filtered. Productive Simpson clonality was computed per sample as the square root of Simpson's diversity index over productive rearrangements. The immuneACCESS repertoire file appears here via TCRdb, limited to in-frame rearrangements. These files lack a portion of the clones; in checked studies, under half of the deficit traces to unresolved V genes, and the cause of the others is not known. D and trimming come from the DNA, and the V and J calls and clone size come from that table. The sample table shows around 60,000 clones, and approximately 88% are seen once. The ten largest clones add up to roughly 3.5% of the sample.

This clone has just a few counts. The clone's antigen remains unknown. No base qualities exist here, and no much larger clone lies one base off it. This sequence originates from a man aged 45-60 years with active COVID-19. Sequencing was done on a sample of peripheral blood.

Read as DNA, the sequence is TGTGCCATCAGTGAGGACAGAGCCTCTGGAAACACCATATATTTT. Translated, it gives CAISEDRASGNTIYF. The chain is encoded by TRBV10-3 joined to TRBJ1-3; the D region possibly corresponds to TRBD1 (5 bases align). The germline V gene sets CDR1 to ENHRY and CDR2 to SYGVKD. Deletion took 2 bases off V and 0 bases off J, with a span of 8 bases between the germline ends. From cysteine to phenylalanine, the CDR3 is 15 amino acids long. CDR3 DNA only is kept here, 45 bases in frame from base 1.